The T cell receptor beta chain under discussion was sequenced for a study of identical twins. Study results and caveats: Clonotypes of the beta chain that were abundant in cord blood carried fewer insertions (memory repertoires showed none). In monozygotic twins, models underestimated the sharing of out-of-frame TCR alpha.

Trimming took 2 bases from V and 5 from J, leaving 16 bases between them. The germline V gene has CDR1 SGHAT and CDR2 FQNNGV. The CDR3 is 15 residues long. TCRdb itself ran the 5' RACE reads through MiXCR, one entry per CDR3 protein. Among roughly 630,000 distinct CDR3 sequences listed, roughly 6.6% were seen once. This clonotype was recorded a few times. What it binds is not known. The same data also went into a second study, on yellow fever vaccine responses in identical twins.

Input material: PBMCs. The sequence derives from a woman aged 18 to 35 in good health. The rearrangement links TRBV11-2 to TRBJ2-7; D gene unclear. The CDR3 sequence: CASSLLTGHDNEQYF. In DNA form, the CDR3 reads TGTGCCAGCAGCTTACTTACTGGGCACGATAACGAGCAGTACTTC.